This T cell receptor beta chain derives from a study of blood T cell repertoires in COVID-19. CDR1 and CDR2 from the germline V gene are LGHNA and YNFKEQ. The V gene lost 0 bases and the J gene lost 2 bases, with 17 bases spanning the gap. The CDR3 consists of 18 residues. Assay: immunoSEQ multiplex PCR; the TCRdb copy retains only in-frame clones and omits some. The sample shows 70,000 to 95,000 clones, approximately 88% of them seen only once. This sequence originates from a man aged 45-65 years with COVID-19, enrolled during active disease. Source material: peripheral blood. The V and J genes are TRBV4-2 and TRBJ2-1; weak D call: TRBD2 (6 bases). The CDR3 nucleotides are TGTGCCAGCAGCCAAGATCTTCTCGGGACTCTCCCCTACAATGAGCAGTTCTTC. Translating gives CASSQDLLGTLPYNEQFF.